What follows are 8 T cell receptor beta chains derived from one specimen sequenced in a study of tumor and adjacent non-tumor tissue in lung cancer (dated by TCRdb to the late 2010s). RNA was isolated from bulk unsorted tissue, and RNA quality was assessed with a NanoDrop ND-1000 and an Agilent 2100. Receptor amplification or capture employed multiplex PCR. Instrument on record: Illumina HiSeq 2500. TCRbeta libraries were constructed through three rounds of nested PCR with primers (Table S4) according to protocols modified from ARM-PCR. TCRdb trimmed the raw reads at Q25, called clones with MiXCR and kept productive beta chains. Rows matching on CDR3 protein sequence are summarized as one entry with the most common DNA and genes. For this sample there are more than 85,000 distinct CDR3 sequences; approximately 84% appear just once. The ten largest clones represent 20% to 25% of the sample. Sequencing was carried out using lung tumor tissue. These receptors were taken from an older man with non-small cell lung cancer.

This clonotype was picked up a small number of times. This rearrangement joins TRBV29-1 to TRBJ2-2; 8 nucleotides align to TRBD2. Per germline, CDR1 SQVTM and CDR2 ANQGSEA. With V trimmed by 7 bases and J by 5 bases, 9 bases remained unmatched. The CDR3 has 14 residues. The CDR3 DNA reads as TGCAGCGCTGACGTAGCGGGGAATACCGGGGAGCTGTTTTTT. Protein sequence: CSADVAGNTGELFF.

This clonotype was observed many times. The rearrangement links TRBV5-1 to TRBJ2-5; TRBD2 aligns across 10 bases. J gave up 5 bases and V 5 bases, and 6 bases lay outside the gene matches. The length of the CDR3 is 14 residues. Germline V CDR1 and CDR2: SGHRS, YFSETQ. In DNA, the CDR3 is TGCGCCAGCAGGCCAGCGGGGGGGATTGAGACCCAGTACTTC. Protein sequence: CASRPAGGIETQYF.

Points on this clonotype: One end of the junction fails to match germline, which may point to a read error. The chain couples TRBV11-2 to TRBJ2-3; D may be TRBD1 or TRBD2 (5 bases each). This CDR3 spans 14 amino acids. Germline values: CDR1 SGHAT, CDR2 FQNNGV. CDR3 region: CASSLAPGSNTQYF. The CDR3 coding sequence is TGTGCCAGCAGTCTAGCCCCAGGGTCAAATACGCAATATTTT.

The sample holds a few counts of this clonotype. Its ends do not fully match the called genes, so a read error is possible. This chain connects TRBV5-5 to TRBJ1-1; no reliable D call. Germline CDR1 is SGHKS and CDR2 is YYEKEE (reference sequence). The CDR3 runs to 14 residues. The CDR3 loop reads CASSVDPQRTEALF. CDR3 nucleotides: TGTGCCAGCAGCGTGGACCCCCAGCGCACAGAAGCTCTCTTT.

Concerning this clonotype itself: At one boundary the junction diverges from the germline segment, which might be a read error. The V and J genes are TRBV11-2 and TRBJ2-1; a weak D match, TRBD2 (6 bases). Germline V CDR1 and CDR2: SGHAT, FQNNGV. The length of the CDR3 is 18 residues. In DNA form, the CDR3 reads TGTGCCGGCAGCTTACGTATGCGGGACTGGGCCTCCTACAACGAGCAGTTCTTC. Translating gives CAGSLRMRDWASYNEQFF.

Turning to this clonotype: It may be a read error: a sequence one base away is much more abundant. The chain combines TRBV5-1 with TRBJ1-4; tentative D call: TRBD1 (6 bases). The CDR3 extends over 14 amino acids. CDR1 is SGHRS and CDR2 is YFSETQ in the germline V gene. Trimming cost V 1 base and J 8 bases, with 12 bases left between them. In nucleotides, the CDR3 is TGCGCCAGCAGCTTGTTGGGGGCTGCAGAAAAACTGTTTTTT. Amino acids: CASSLLGAAEKLFF.

This clonotype appeared many times. The chain couples TRBV6-2 or TRBV6-3 to TRBJ1-1; the D is unclear. V was clipped by 1 base and J by 1 base, with 10 bases between them. Germline loops: CDR1 MNHEY, CDR2 SVGEGT. The CDR3 totals 15 residues. The CDR3: CASSYWAGSNTEAFF. In nucleotides, the CDR3 is TGTGCCAGCAGTTACTGGGCAGGTTCGAACACTGAAGCTTTCTTT.

The chain has TRBV29-1 and TRBJ2-3, with TRBD2 identical over 8 bases. In germline, CDR1 is SQVTM, CDR2 ANQGSEA. This CDR3 has 14 residues. The CDR3 nucleotides read TGCAACGTCCGGAGCGCGGGAGGCTCCGATACGCAGTATTTT. It is translated as CNVRSAGGSDTQYF.